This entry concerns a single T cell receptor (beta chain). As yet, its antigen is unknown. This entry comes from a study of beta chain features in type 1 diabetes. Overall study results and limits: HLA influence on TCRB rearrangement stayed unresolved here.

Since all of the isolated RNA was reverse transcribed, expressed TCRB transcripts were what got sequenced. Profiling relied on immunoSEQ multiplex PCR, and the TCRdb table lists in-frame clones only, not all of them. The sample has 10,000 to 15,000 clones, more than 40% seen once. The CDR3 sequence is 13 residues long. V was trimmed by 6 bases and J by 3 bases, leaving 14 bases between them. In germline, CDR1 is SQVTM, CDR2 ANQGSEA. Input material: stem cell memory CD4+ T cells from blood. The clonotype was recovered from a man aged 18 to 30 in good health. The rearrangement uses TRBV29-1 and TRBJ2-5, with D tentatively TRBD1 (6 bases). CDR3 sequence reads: CSVPGAGEETQYF. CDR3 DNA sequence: TGCAGCGTCCCTGGGGCAGGGGAAGAGACCCAGTACTTC.